Listed here are 3 T cell receptor beta chains from one sample, sequenced in a study of cytomegalovirus exposure and HLA in healthy donors. The PCR had 60 Vbeta and 13 Jbeta primers. Measured with immunoSEQ multiplex PCR; TCRdb has only the in-frame clones, and not every one. The sample lists about 77,000 clones, about four fifths occurring once. The sample comprised PBMCs. These receptors all stem from a man in his forties or fifties in good health and CMV-seronegative.

This clone showed up just a few times. This chain links TRBV5-1 with TRBJ1-1, with D possibly being TRBD1 (6 bases). The CDR3 extends over 15 amino acids. Trimming took 4 bases from V and 1 from J, leaving 14 bases between them. CDR1 SGHRS and CDR2 YFSETQ come from the germline V gene. The CDR3 spells CASSPRTEKNTEAFF. The CDR3 DNA is TGCGCCAGCAGCCCGCGGACAGAGAAGAACACTGAAGCTTTCTTT.

This clone turned up a few times. V is TRBV12-5 and J is TRBJ2-2; D is ambiguous. The CDR3 is 16 amino acids. Germline CDR1 is LGHNT and CDR2 is FRNRAP. The ends were cut back, 4 bases at V and 1 base at J, with 13 bases in the middle. Here the CDR3 DNA reads TGTGCTAGTGGTTCCGCCCGGAGAGGGAACACCGGGGAGCTGTTTTTT. Protein product: CASGSARRGNTGELFF.

The chain uses TRBV18 and TRBJ2-3; 9 bases line up with TRBD1. The V gene end was trimmed by 3 bases and the J gene end by 1 base; junction bases not matched to a gene: 8. This CDR3 is 17 amino acids long. The V gene's germline CDR1 is KGHSH and CDR2 LQKENI. The CDR3 region has the DNA TGTGCCAGCTCACCCGGACAGGGGAGTCCGCGCACAGATACGCAGTATTTT. This translates into CASSPGQGSPRTDTQYF.